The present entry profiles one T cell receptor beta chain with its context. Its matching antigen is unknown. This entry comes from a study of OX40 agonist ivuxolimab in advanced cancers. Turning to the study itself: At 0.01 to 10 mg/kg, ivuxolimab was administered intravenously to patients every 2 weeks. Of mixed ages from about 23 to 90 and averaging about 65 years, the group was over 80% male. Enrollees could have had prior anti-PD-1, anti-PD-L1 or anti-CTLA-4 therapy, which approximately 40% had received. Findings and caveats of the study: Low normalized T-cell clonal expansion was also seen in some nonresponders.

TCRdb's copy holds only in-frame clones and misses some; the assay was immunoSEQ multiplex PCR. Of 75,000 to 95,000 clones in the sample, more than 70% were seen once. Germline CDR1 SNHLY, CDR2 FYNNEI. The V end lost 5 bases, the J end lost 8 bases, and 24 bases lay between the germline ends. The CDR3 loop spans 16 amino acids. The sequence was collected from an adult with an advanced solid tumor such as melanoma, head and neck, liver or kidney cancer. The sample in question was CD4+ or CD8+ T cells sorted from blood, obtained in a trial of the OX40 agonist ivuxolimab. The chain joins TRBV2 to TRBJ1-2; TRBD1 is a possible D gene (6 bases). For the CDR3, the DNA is TGTGCCAGCAGTTTCCGAACAACAGGGACCTCTAGGGGCTACACCTTC. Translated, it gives CASSFRTTGTSRGYTF.